Listed below are T cell receptor beta chains from one sample, sequenced in a study of T cell responses to AZD1222 COVID-19 vaccine. The assay was immunoSEQ multiplex PCR, and TCRdb's table has in-frame clones only and misses some. The sample consists of under 130,000 clones, 88% of them appearing once. The sample consisted of peripheral blood, taken on day 0 of AZD1222 vaccination. The receptor set was obtained from an adult in good health. Each CDR3 is given with its conserved first and last residue. Fields, in order: J gene, clone size, V gene, D gene, CDR3 DNA, CDR3 protein. The D gene is left open where the match is weak. Clone size appears in some rows only: once, few, many, or a class for an expanded clone.

TRBJ2-1,few,TRBV18,TRBD1,TGTGCCAGCTCACCCCCCCTATTGGACAGGGCCCACAATGAGCAGTTCTTC,CASSPPLLDRAHNEQFF
TRBJ2-1,NA,TRBV28,NA,TGTGCCAGCAGTCCCCCTCCCATGGGACGAGAGCAGTTCTTC,CASSPPPMGREQFF
TRBJ1-1,once,TRBV10-3,NA,TGTGCCATCAGTGAGTCGGGCCGGGGGCTGGGGACTGAAGCTTTCTTT,CAISESGRGLGTEAFF
TRBJ1-1,few,TRBV11-2,NA,TGTGCCAGCAGCGCGGGACGCTGGAACACTGAAGCTTTCTTT,CASSAGRWNTEAFF
TRBJ1-1,NA,TRBV27,NA,TGTGCCAGCAGACCTGATCGGGGGACGAACACTGAAGCTTTCTTT,CASRPDRGTNTEAFF
TRBJ2-7,NA,TRBV25-1,NA,TGTGCCAGCAGTGCCCCCGGGAGTTCCTACGAGCAGTACTTC,CASSAPGSSYEQYF
TRBJ2-1,NA,TRBV12-3/TRBV12-4,TRBD2,TGTGCCAGCAGTTTTGGAGCGGGGGAGGAGTTCTTC,CASSFGAGEEFF
TRBJ2-7,once,TRBV29-1,NA,TGCAGCGTTAGTGGTTTTAGCGCACACTCCTACGAGCAGTACTTC,CSVSGFSAHSYEQYF
TRBJ2-6,NA,TRBV27,NA,TGTGCCAGCAGTTTATATAGCTCTGGGGCCAACGTCCTGACTTTC,CASSLYSSGANVLTF
TRBJ1-2,NA,TRBV28,NA,TGTGCCAGCAGTTTCGGGATGGACTATGGCTACACCTTC,CASSFGMDYGYTF
TRBJ2-7,NA,TRBV6-5,NA,TGTGCCAGCAGTACCCAAGACGAGGCCTCCTACGAGCAGTACTTC,CASSTQDEASYEQYF
TRBJ1-2,once,TRBV6-5,TRBD1,TGTGCCAGCAGTTCCCCAGGGACAGGGGGTGACTATGGCTACACCTTC,CASSSPGTGGDYGYTF
TRBJ2-5,NA,TRBV9,TRBD2,TGTGCCAGCAGCGTCAGGACTAGCAAGGAGACCCAGTACTTC,CASSVRTSKETQYF
TRBJ2-4,once,TRBV28,TRBD2,TGTGCCAGCAGTTTCGGGGAGGGCGGGAGCCACAAAAACATTCAGTACTTC,CASSFGEGGSHKNIQYF
TRBJ1-2,NA,TRBV12-3/TRBV12-4,TRBD1,TGTGCCAGCAGTTCCCGACAGGGTGGCTACACCTTC,CASSSRQGGYTF
TRBJ2-2,NA,TRBV9,NA,TGTGCCAGCAGCGTAGTGGCAGGTGCCGGGGAGCTGTTTTTT,CASSVVAGAGELFF
TRBJ2-3,NA,TRBV11-3,NA,TGTGCCAGCAGCTCAACCGGGTCTTCAGATACGCAGTATTTT,CASSSTGSSDTQYF
TRBJ1-1,few,TRBV12-3/TRBV12-4,NA,TGTGCCAGCGAACTGAACACTGAAGCTTTCTTT,CASELNTEAFF
TRBJ1-6,NA,TRBV14,NA,TGTGCCAGCAGCCAAACGCAGGGTTCACCCCTCCACTTT,CASSQTQGSPLHF
TRBJ1-3,NA,TRBV4-1,TRBD1,TGCGCCAGCAGCCAAGAGGGACAGGGGGCGCAGCGGGTTTGGAGCTCTGGAAACACCATATATTTT,CASSQEGQGAQRVWSSGNTIYF
TRBJ2-1,NA,TRBV27,NA,TGTGCCAGCAGGATCGACGGAAGGATCAACAATGAGCAGTTCTTC,CASRIDGRINNEQFF
TRBJ2-7,NA,TRBV4-3,NA,TGCGCCAGCAGCCAAGGGATAGAGAACTACGAGCAGTACTTC,CASSQGIENYEQYF
TRBJ1-1,NA,TRBV5-1,NA,TGCGCCAGCAGCTCGACAGCTGTGAACACTGAAGCTTTCTTT,CASSSTAVNTEAFF
TRBJ1-2,NA,TRBV11-2,TRBD1,TGTGCCAGCACCACGCGGGGACAGGGGATATATGGCTACACCTTC,CASTTRGQGIYGYTF
TRBJ2-2,NA,TRBV29-1,NA,TGCAGCGTTGCGGGATCCGCGAACACCGGGGAGCTGTTTTTT,CSVAGSANTGELFF
TRBJ1-1,NA,TRBV6-5,NA,TGTGCCAGCAGGCAGACTACATACACTGAAGCTTTCTTT,CASRQTTYTEAFF
TRBJ2-1,once,TRBV30,TRBD1,TGTGCCTGGAGTGAAACAGGGGGCTGGGAGCAGTTCTTC,CAWSETGGWEQFF
TRBJ1-5,NA,TRBV5-6,TRBD1,TGTGCCAGCAGCTCGCGGACAGGGGGTCAGCCCCAGCATTTT,CASSSRTGGQPQHF
TRBJ2-1,once,TRBV7-8,NA,TGTGCCAGCAGCCCTGGCACCACCTACAATGAGCAGTTCTTC,CASSPGTTYNEQFF
TRBJ2-5,NA,TRBV29-1,TRBD2,TGCAGCGTTGAGCCCCTACCGGGGGGGACCCAGTACTTC,CSVEPLPGGTQYF
TRBJ2-3,NA,TRBV5-1,NA,TGCGCCAGCAGTCGAGAGGCAGATACGCAGTATTTT,CASSREADTQYF
TRBJ2-7,NA,TRBV11-1,NA,TGTGCCAGCAGCTTATCAAGAAGCGACGAGCAGTACTTC,CASSLSRSDEQYF
TRBJ2-2,NA,TRBV7-2,NA,TGTGCCAGCAGCGACTCGGGGACGCTCGCGAACACCGGGGAGCTGTTTTTT,CASSDSGTLANTGELFF
TRBJ1-5,NA,TRBV27,TRBD1,TGTGCCAGCAGTTTCAACCCGACAGGGGGCTGGCCCCAGCATTTT,CASSFNPTGGWPQHF
TRBJ1-5,NA,TRBV27,NA,TGTGCCAGCAGGGGGACACAATATAGCAATCAGCCCCAGCATTTT,CASRGTQYSNQPQHF
TRBJ2-5,NA,TRBV11-2,TRBD1,TGTGCCAGCAGCTTAATGGGGACAGGGCAAGAGACCCAGTACTTC,CASSLMGTGQETQYF
TRBJ1-4,NA,TRBV6-2/TRBV6-3,NA,TGTGCCAGCAGTTACGGAGGTGTGGCTAATGAAAAACTGTTTTTT,CASSYGGVANEKLFF
TRBJ1-5,few,TRBV5-5,NA,TGTGCCAGCAGCTTGGGGCCGACGGGGTTGGTTAGCAATCAGCCCCAGCATTTT,CASSLGPTGLVSNQPQHF
TRBJ1-5,NA,TRBV7-2,NA,TGTGCCAGCAGCTTAGCGCCAGGGATGACTGCACAGCCCCAGCATTTT,CASSLAPGMTAQPQHF
TRBJ2-5,NA,TRBV20-1,TRBD1,TGCAGTGCTAGTAAAGCCGGGACAGGGGAGGAGACCCAGTACTTC,CSASKAGTGEETQYF
TRBJ2-7,NA,TRBV2,NA,TGTGCCAGCAGACCCGGGACGGCGCTCTCCTACGAGCAGTACTTC,CASRPGTALSYEQYF
TRBJ2-7,few,TRBV6-6,NA,TGTGCCAGCCTTTCGCCGGAGGCCTACGAGCAGTACTTC,CASLSPEAYEQYF
TRBJ1-1,NA,TRBV28,NA,TGTGCCAGCAGTTTATTGGGAACTGAAGCTTTCTTT,CASSLLGTEAFF
TRBJ2-3,NA,TRBV9,NA,TGTGCCAGCAGCGTGACTAGATTGAGCACAGATACGCAGTATTTT,CASSVTRLSTDTQYF
TRBJ2-2,NA,TRBV7-9,NA,TGTGCCAGCAGCTCCGGGGCCGTCGGGGAGCTGTTTTTT,CASSSGAVGELFF
TRBJ2-1,NA,TRBV27,NA,TGTGCCAGCAGGCCGAGGGGGGCGGACAATGAGCAGTTCTTC,CASRPRGADNEQFF
TRBJ1-5,NA,TRBV7-9,NA,TGTGCCGGGGAGGATGGGGATCTACAGCCCCAGCATTTT,CAGEDGDLQPQHF
TRBJ1-3,NA,TRBV7-2,NA,TGTGCCAGCAGCCCGACCCTTGGAAACACCATATATTTT,CASSPTLGNTIYF
TRBJ1-1,NA,TRBV6-6,NA,TGTGCCAGCAGTCAATTCAGGACCCTTAGGATGAACACTGAAGCTTTCTTT,CASSQFRTLRMNTEAFF
TRBJ2-1,NA,TRBV6-5,TRBD1,TGTGCCAGCAGCCAGGACAGGGCGTCCGGGGAGCAGTTCTTC,CASSQDRASGEQFF
TRBJ2-3,NA,TRBV10-1,TRBD1,TGCGCCAGCAGTGCCGGGACAGACACAGATACGCAGTATTTT,CASSAGTDTDTQYF
TRBJ2-1,NA,TRBV3-1/TRBV3-2,TRBD2,TGTGCCAGCAGCCCTAGCGGTTCTCGGTACAATGAGCAGTTCTTC,CASSPSGSRYNEQFF
TRBJ1-3,NA,TRBV5-1,NA,TGCGCCAGCAGCTTGGACGCTGGAAACACCATATATTTT,CASSLDAGNTIYF
TRBJ1-6,NA,TRBV6-5,NA,TGTGCCAGCAAATTTCGAGAAGAAAATTCACCCCTCCACTTT,CASKFREENSPLHF
TRBJ2-5,NA,TRBV5-1,TRBD2,TGCGCCAGCAAGCGGGAGGGCTACCAAGAGACCCAGTACTTC,CASKREGYQETQYF